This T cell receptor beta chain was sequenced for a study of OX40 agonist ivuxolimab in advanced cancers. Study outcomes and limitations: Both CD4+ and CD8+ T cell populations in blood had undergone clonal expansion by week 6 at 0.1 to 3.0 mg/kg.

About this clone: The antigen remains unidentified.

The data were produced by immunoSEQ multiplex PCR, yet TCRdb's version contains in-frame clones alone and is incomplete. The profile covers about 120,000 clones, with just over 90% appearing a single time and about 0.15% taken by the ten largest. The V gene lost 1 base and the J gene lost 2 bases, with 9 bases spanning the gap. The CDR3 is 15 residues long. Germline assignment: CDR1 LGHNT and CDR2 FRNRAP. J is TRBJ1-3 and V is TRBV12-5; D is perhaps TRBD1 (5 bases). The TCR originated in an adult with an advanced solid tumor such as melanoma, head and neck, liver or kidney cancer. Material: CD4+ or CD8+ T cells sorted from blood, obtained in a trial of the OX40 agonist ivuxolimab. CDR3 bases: TGTGCTAGTGGTTTGGCTTCAGGGACTGGAAACACCATATATTTT. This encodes CASGLASGTGNTIYF.